The 25 T cell receptor beta chains below come from one sample, sequenced in a study of breast tumors, draining lymph nodes, adjacent tissues. One entry per CDR3 protein, called by TCRdb with MiXCR from the multiplex PCR reads. The top ten hold approximately 20% of the sample, which has 33,000 or so distinct CDR3 sequences, less than 65% seen once. What was sequenced was breast tumor tissue. The origin of the receptors is a female donor with breast cancer. Some clones in this sample may be carry-over from other donors' samples.

The gene calls are TRBV6-1 and TRBJ1-6, with a tentative D call TRBD1 (6 bases). Trimming stripped 7 bases from V and 8 bases from J, with 18 bases between. In germline, CDR1 is MNHNS, CDR2 SASEGT. The length of the CDR3 is 15 residues. The CDR3 loop reads CASIKQGNVDSPLHF. The DNA for the CDR3 is TGTGCCAGCATCAAACAGGGAAACGTAGATTCACCCCTCCACTTT.

This clonotype showed up just once. The rearrangement joins TRBV7-8 to TRBJ2-3; D unresolved. V was clipped by 1 base and J by 1 base, with 3 bases between them. The CDR3 has 13 amino acids. Germline assignment: CDR1 SGHVS and CDR2 FQNEAQ. The CDR3 is CASSLVGTDTQYF. CDR3 DNA: TGTGCCAGCAGCTTAGTGGGCACAGATACGCAGTATTTT.

The J gene is TRBJ2-7, the V gene TRBV4-2, with TRBD2 identical over 7 bases. Germline CDR1 and CDR2: LGHNA and YNFKEQ. J lost 2 bases, V lost 1 base, and 5 bases had no gene match. The CDR3 covers 15 residues. The CDR3 DNA is TGTGCCAGCAGCCAAGCCCTAGCGGAAACCTACGAGCAGTACTTC. It encodes CASSQALAETYEQYF.

The chain couples TRBV20-1 to TRBJ2-5; 8 positions match TRBD2. Germline loops: CDR1 DFQATT, CDR2 SNEGSKA (reference sequence). The trim removed 1 base at V and 3 bases at J, leaving 4 bases unmatched. There are 14 residues in the CDR3. The CDR3: CSARVFGGEETQYF. Written as DNA, the CDR3 is TGCAGTGCTAGAGTTTTCGGGGGGGAAGAGACCCAGTACTTC.

The chain joins TRBV7-2 to TRBJ2-1; D gene ambiguous. This CDR3 spans 13 amino acids. Germline V gene sequence: CDR1 SGHTA, CDR2 FQGNSA. Trimming took 5 bases from V and 7 from J, leaving 12 bases between them. The CDR3 reads CASSPLSANEQFF. In DNA form, the CDR3 reads TGTGCCAGCAGCCCCCTGTCGGCGAATGAGCAGTTCTTC.

This clonotype has a count of ten or more. A much larger clone is a single base away; this may be a read error. The rearrangement links TRBV20-1 to TRBJ1-6; D might be TRBD1 (5 bases). The CDR3 consists of 12 residues. CDR1 and CDR2 (germline): DFQATT, SNEGSKA (reference sequence). The CDR3 reads CSAGVREGPPHF. CDR3 nucleotides: TGCAGTGCGGGGGTTCGGGAAGGACCCCCCCACTTT.

This clonotype was seen ten or more times. The chain links TRBV19 to TRBJ2-3; D remains unclear. This CDR3 spans 14 amino acids. Between the trimmed V and J ends, which lost 5 bases and 2 bases, there was a span of 11 bases. Germline CDR1 is LNHDA and CDR2 is SQIVND (reference sequence). The CDR3 sequence: CASSGRKNTDTQYF. CDR3 bases: TGTGCCAGTAGTGGAAGGAAAAACACAGATACGCAGTATTTT.

The rearrangement uses TRBV20-1 and TRBJ1-6; D is unresolved. CDR1 is DFQATT, CDR2 SNEGSKA, per germline (reference sequence). The CDR3 is 13 amino acids. The V and J ends lost 0 bases and 8 bases respectively, with 8 bases between them. As DNA, the CDR3 is TGCAGTGCTAGAGATAACATAGATTCACCCCTCCACTTT. Translation: CSARDNIDSPLHF.

The rearrangement uses TRBV6-5 and TRBJ1-6; maybe TRBD1 (6 bases). The germline V gene encodes CDR1 MNHEY and CDR2 SVGAGI. The CDR3 is 18 amino acids. The V end lost 2 bases, the J end lost 9 bases, and 23 bases lay between the germline ends. Here the CDR3 reads CASSYVGVTGTWSSPLHF. CDR3 nucleotide sequence: TGTGCCAGCAGTTACGTAGGGGTAACAGGGACGTGGTCTTCACCCCTCCACTTT.

The count of this clonotype is one. One junction end disagrees with the germline gene, perhaps due to a read error. This chain uses TRBV11-2 with TRBJ2-7, with 11 bases identical to TRBD2. This CDR3 comprises 13 residues. Germline V gene lookup returns CDR1 SGHAT and CDR2 FQNNGV. CDR3 region: CASSSLALLAGEF. The CDR3 nucleotides read TGTGCCAGCAGCTCCCTCGCATTACTAGCGGGAGAGTTC.

This clonotype was counted ten times or more. A much larger clone lies one base from this, so it may be a read error. This rearrangement joins TRBV5-8 to TRBJ2-7; a weak D match, TRBD1 (6 bases). This CDR3 comprises 14 residues. V lost 2 bases to trimming and J lost 3 bases, with 12 bases between them. Germline loops: CDR1 SGHTS, CDR2 YDEGEE. CDR3 loop: CASSFGDTYYEQYF. For the CDR3, the DNA is TGTGCCAGCAGCTTTGGGGACACATACTACGAGCAGTACTTC. The entire variable domain, with the rest obtained from reference TRBV5-8 and TRBJ2-7, is as follows: EAGVTQSPTHLIKTRGQQATLRCSPISGHTSVYWYQQALGLGLQFLLWYDEGEERNRGNFPPRFSGRQFPNYSSELNVNALELEDSALYLCASSFGDTYYEQYFGPGTRLTVT.

This rearrangement joins TRBV4-3 to TRBJ2-7, with TRBD1 matching 9 bases. Germline V gene lookup returns CDR1 LGHNA and CDR2 YSLEER. The J segment lost 2 bases and the V segment lost 4 bases, leaving 3 bases of the junction unmatched. The CDR3 consists of 14 residues. Here the CDR3 reads CASSLGTGTYEQYF. The CDR3 bases are TGCGCCAGCAGCCTTGGGACAGGGACCTACGAGCAGTACTTC.

The chain has TRBV20-1 and TRBJ1-3; tentative D call: TRBD1 (5 bases). This CDR3 contains 14 residues. V lost 6 bases and J 6 bases, leaving 18 bases between the germline ends. Germline V CDR1 and CDR2: DFQATT, SNEGSKA (reference sequence). Here the CDR3 reads CSAPGVRGENTIYF. CDR3 DNA: TGCAGTGCCCCGGGTGTAAGAGGGGAAAACACCATATATTTT.

V and J are TRBV19 and TRBJ2-7; maybe TRBD1 (6 bases). Trimming shortened V by 2 bases and J by 6 bases, and 8 bases separated the two germline ends. This CDR3 spans 12 amino acids. Germline V gene lookup returns CDR1 LNHDA and CDR2 SQIVND (reference sequence). The CDR3 region has the DNA TGTGCCAGTAGTATAACAGGGATCGAGCAGTACTTC. This gives the protein CASSITGIEQYF.

At least ten counts were recorded for this clonotype. The chain is built from TRBV20-1 and TRBJ2-2; TRBD1 might be the D (6 bases). V was cut by 2 bases and J by 2 bases, with 12 bases left in between. The CDR3 consists of 15 residues. Germline lookup yields CDR1 DFQATT and CDR2 SNEGSKA (reference sequence). Here the CDR3 DNA reads TGCAGTGCTAGAATCGGGACACATAACACCGGGGAGCTGTTTTTT. Protein sequence: CSARIGTHNTGELFF.

J is TRBJ1-5 and V is TRBV20-1, with D hard to call. The CDR3 sequence is 13 residues long. V lost 3 bases and J lost 0, with 6 bases in between. Per the germline V gene, CDR1 is DFQATT and CDR2 is SNEGSKA (reference sequence). CDR3 DNA sequence: TGCAGTGCTAGGAAGAATAGCAATCAGCCCCAGCATTTT. Translation: CSARKNSNQPQHF.

The rearrangement uses TRBV9 and TRBJ1-6; D gene ambiguous. The V end lost 4 bases, the J end lost 7 bases, and 9 bases lay between the germline ends. The V gene's germline CDR1 is SGDLS and CDR2 YYNGEE. The CDR3 consists of 13 residues. In DNA, the CDR3 is TGTGCCAGCAGCTCGCCGGGGAATTCACCCCTCCACTTT. This gives the protein CASSSPGNSPLHF.

V is TRBV6-1 and J is TRBJ2-7; no clear D gene. Trimming cost V 3 bases and J 0 bases, with 15 bases left between them. The CDR3 spans 16 residues. The V gene's germline CDR1 is MNHNS and CDR2 SASEGT. Written as DNA, the CDR3 is TGTGCCAGCAGTGACAAGAGGTCTACCCTCTCCTACGAGCAGTACTTC. Its protein is CASSDKRSTLSYEQYF.

The rearrangement joins TRBV10-3 to TRBJ2-2, with D perhaps given as TRBD1 or TRBD2 (7 bases each). The CDR3 spans 15 residues. Germline V gene data show CDR1 as ENHRY and CDR2 as SYGVKD. V lost 6 bases and J lost 0, with 11 bases in between. CDR3 sequence: CAIRTGTTNTGELFF. The CDR3 DNA follows: TGTGCCATCAGGACAGGGACTACGAACACCGGGGAGCTGTTTTTT.

J is TRBJ2-3 and V is TRBV2; the match to TRBD2 covers 7 bases. The CDR3 has 15 residues. Germline CDR1 is SNHLY and CDR2 is FYNNEI. V dropped 4 bases and J dropped 0; count of bases not matched to a gene: 4. The CDR3, as DNA: TGTGCCAGCAGTGCCAGGGAGGGGAGCACAGATACGCAGTATTTT. It is translated as CASSAREGSTDTQYF.

This clonotype showed up just a few times. In this CDR3 the conserved last residue, phenylalanine or tryptophan, is missing, so a read error is likely. This chain joins TRBV14 and TRBJ2-5, with D uncertain. The CDR3 is made up of 13 amino acids. Germline values: CDR1 SGHDN, CDR2 FVKESK. The V gene lost 0 bases and the J gene lost 5 bases, with 7 bases spanning the gap. The CDR3: CASSQEWWETQYP. CDR3 nucleotides: TGTGCCAGCAGCCAAGAATGGTGGGAGACCCAGTACCCC.

V and J are TRBV5-1 and TRBJ2-3, with D tentatively TRBD1 (6 bases). V was trimmed by 0 bases and J by 3 bases, leaving 11 bases between them. The germline CDR1 and CDR2 sequences are SGHRS and YFSETQ. This CDR3 is 15 amino acids long. As DNA, the CDR3 is TGCGCCAGCAGCTTGGGAGGCAGGGGAACAGATACGCAGTATTTT. Protein product: CASSLGGRGTDTQYF.

Written as DNA, the CDR3 is TGCAGTGCTTGGACTAGCGGGGGAATCTACGAGCAGTACTTC. Translation gives CSAWTSGGIYEQYF. V gene TRBV20-1 combines with J gene TRBJ2-7; TRBD2 matches at 13 bases. The CDR3 extends over 14 amino acids. V dropped 5 bases and J dropped 3; count of bases not matched to a gene: 4. Per the germline V gene, CDR1 is DFQATT and CDR2 is SNEGSKA (reference sequence).

J is TRBJ2-5 and V is TRBV7-2; possibly TRBD2 for D (5 bases). The germline V gene has CDR1 SGHTA and CDR2 FQGNSA. This CDR3 region has 16 residues. Trimming cost V 5 bases and J 0 bases, with 16 bases left between them. This CDR3 reads CASSLNGLRNQETQYF. The CDR3 DNA reads as TGTGCCAGCAGCCTCAACGGACTGAGGAACCAAGAGACCCAGTACTTC.

At least ten counts were recorded for this clonotype. CDR3 protein: CASSFRGTGDTEAFF. In DNA form, the CDR3 reads TGTGCCAGCAGCTTCCGCGGGACAGGAGACACTGAAGCTTTCTTT. The chain couples TRBV7-9 to TRBJ1-1; 8 nucleotides agree with TRBD1. This CDR3 region has 15 residues. Germline CDR1 and CDR2: SEHNR and FQNEAQ (reference sequence). With 3 bases clipped from V and 3 bases from J, the junction kept 6 bases outside the gene matches.